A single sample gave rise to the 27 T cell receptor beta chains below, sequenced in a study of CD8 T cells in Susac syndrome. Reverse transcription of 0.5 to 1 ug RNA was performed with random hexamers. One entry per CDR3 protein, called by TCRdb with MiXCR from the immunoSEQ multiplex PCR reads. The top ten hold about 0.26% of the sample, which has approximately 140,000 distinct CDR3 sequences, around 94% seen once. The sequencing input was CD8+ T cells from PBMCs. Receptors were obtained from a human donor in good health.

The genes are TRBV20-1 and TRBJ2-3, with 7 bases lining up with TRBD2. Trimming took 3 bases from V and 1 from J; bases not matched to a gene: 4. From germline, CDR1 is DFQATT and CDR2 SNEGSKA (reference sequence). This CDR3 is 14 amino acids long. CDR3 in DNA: TGCAGTGCTAGTCGGGAGGTTCGCACAGATACGCAGTATTTT. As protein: CSASREVRTDTQYF.

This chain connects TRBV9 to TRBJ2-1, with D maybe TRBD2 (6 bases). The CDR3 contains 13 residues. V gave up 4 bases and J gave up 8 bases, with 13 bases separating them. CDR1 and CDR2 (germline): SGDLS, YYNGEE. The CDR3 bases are TGTGCCAGCAGCATGAGACTAGAGGATGAGCAGTTCTTC. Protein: CASSMRLEDEQFF.

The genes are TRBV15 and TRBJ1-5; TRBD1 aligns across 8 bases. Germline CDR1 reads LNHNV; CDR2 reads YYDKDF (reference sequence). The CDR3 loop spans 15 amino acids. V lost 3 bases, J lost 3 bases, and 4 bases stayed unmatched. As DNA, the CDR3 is TGTGCCACCAGCAGGACAGGGGTTTTCAATCAGCCCCAGCATTTT. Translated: CATSRTGVFNQPQHF.

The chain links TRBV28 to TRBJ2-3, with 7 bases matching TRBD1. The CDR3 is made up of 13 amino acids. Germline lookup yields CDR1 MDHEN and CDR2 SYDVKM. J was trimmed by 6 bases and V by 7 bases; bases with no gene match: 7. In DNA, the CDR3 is TGTGCCAGCACCTACAGGGGCGGGGATACGCAGTATTTT. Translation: CASTYRGGDTQYF.

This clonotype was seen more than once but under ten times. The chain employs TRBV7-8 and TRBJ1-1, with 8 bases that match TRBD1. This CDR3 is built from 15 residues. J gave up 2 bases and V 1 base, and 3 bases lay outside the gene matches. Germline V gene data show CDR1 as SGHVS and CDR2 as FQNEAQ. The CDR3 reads CASSLGTGLNTEAFF. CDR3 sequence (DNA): TGTGCCAGCAGCTTAGGGACAGGGCTTAACACTGAAGCTTTCTTT.

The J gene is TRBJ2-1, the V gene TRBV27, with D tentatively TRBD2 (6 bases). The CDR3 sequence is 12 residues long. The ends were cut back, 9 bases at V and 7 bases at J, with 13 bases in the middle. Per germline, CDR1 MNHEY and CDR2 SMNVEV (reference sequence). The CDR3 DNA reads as TGTGCCAGTAGTCTGAGCGGGAATGAGCAGTTCTTC. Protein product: CASSLSGNEQFF.

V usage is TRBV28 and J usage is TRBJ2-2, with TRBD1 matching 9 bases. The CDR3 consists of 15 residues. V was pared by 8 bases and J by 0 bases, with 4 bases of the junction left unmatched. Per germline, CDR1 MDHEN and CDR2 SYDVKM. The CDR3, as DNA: TGTGCCAGCGGTGACAGGGGGGCGAACACCGGGGAGCTGTTTTTT. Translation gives CASGDRGANTGELFF.

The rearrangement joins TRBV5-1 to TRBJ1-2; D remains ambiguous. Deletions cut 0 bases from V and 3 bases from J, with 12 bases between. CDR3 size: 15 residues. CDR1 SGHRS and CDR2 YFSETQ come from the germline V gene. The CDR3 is CASSLADGPDYGYTF. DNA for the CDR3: TGCGCCAGCAGCTTGGCGGACGGGCCTGACTATGGCTACACCTTC.

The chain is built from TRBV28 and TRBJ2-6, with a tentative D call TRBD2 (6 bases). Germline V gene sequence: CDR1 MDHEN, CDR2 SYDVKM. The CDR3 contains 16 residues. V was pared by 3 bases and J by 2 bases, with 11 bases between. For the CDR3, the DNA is TGTGCCAGCAGTTTGGGACTCCGGGCTGGGGCCAACGTCCTGACTTTC. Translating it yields CASSLGLRAGANVLTF.

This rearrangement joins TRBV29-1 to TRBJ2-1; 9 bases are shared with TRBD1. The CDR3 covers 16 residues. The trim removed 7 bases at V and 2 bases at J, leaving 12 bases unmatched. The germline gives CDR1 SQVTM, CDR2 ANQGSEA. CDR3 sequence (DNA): TGCAGCGCATATGTAACCCGGGACAGGGCCTACAATGAGCAGTTCTTC. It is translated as CSAYVTRDRAYNEQFF.

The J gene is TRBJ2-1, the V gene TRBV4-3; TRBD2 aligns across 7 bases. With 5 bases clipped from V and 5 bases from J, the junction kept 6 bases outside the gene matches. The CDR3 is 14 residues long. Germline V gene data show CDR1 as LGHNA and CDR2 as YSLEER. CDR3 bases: TGCGCCAGCAGCGAGGGACTACGCAACAATGAGCAGTTCTTC. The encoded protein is CASSEGLRNNEQFF.

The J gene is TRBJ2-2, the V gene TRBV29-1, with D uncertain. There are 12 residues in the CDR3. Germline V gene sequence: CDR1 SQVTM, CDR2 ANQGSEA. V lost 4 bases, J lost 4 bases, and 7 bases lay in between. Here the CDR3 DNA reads TGCAGCGTTGTAGTGTCCACCGGGGAGCTGTTTTTT. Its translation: CSVVVSTGELFF.

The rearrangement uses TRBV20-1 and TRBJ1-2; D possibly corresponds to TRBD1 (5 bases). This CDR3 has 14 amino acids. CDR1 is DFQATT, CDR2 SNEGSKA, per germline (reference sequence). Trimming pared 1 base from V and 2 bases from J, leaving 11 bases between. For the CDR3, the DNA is TGCAGTGCTAGAGGGGACTTAGACAACTATGGCTACACCTTC. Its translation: CSARGDLDNYGYTF.

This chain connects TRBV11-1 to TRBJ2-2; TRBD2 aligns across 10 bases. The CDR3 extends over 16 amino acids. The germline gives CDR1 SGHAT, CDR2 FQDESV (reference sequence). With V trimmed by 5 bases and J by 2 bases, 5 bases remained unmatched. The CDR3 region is CASSPAGGPNTGELFF. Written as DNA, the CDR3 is TGTGCCAGCAGCCCAGCGGGAGGGCCAAACACCGGGGAGCTGTTTTTT.

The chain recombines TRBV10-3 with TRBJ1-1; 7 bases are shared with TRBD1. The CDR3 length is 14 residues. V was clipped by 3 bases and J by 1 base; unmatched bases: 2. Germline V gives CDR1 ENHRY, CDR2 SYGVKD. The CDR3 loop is CAISDRDRNTEAFF. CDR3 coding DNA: TGTGCCATCAGTGACCGGGACAGGAACACTGAAGCTTTCTTT.

As DNA, the CDR3 is TGTGCCAGCAGCCGGGGACCGGGACTAGCGGGATACAATGAGCAGTTCTTC. Its translation is CASSRGPGLAGYNEQFF. The genes are TRBV5-6 and TRBJ2-1; 13 bases are a match to TRBD2. Germline V gene lookup returns CDR1 SGHDT and CDR2 YYEEEE. Trimming took 4 bases from V and 4 from J; bases not matched to a gene: 8. The CDR3 runs to 17 residues.

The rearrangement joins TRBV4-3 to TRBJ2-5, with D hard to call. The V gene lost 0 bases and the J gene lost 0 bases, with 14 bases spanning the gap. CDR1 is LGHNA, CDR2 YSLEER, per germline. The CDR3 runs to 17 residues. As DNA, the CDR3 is TGCGCCAGCAGCCAAGATTATTACAGAAATAACCAAGAGACCCAGTACTTC. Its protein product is CASSQDYYRNNQETQYF.

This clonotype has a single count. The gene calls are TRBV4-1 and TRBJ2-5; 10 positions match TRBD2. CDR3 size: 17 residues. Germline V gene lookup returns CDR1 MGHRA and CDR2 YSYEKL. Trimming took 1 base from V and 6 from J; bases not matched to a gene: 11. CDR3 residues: CASSQAPAGGSSKTQYF. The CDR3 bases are TGCGCCAGCAGCCAAGCACCAGCGGGAGGGTCTTCGAAGACCCAGTACTTC.

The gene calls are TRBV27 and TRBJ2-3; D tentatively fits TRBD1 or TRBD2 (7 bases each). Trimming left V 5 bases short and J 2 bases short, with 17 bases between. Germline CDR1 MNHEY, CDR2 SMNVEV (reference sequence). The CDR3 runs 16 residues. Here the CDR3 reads CASSLGRQGVTDTQYF. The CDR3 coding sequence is TGTGCCAGCAGTCTCGGGAGGCAGGGGGTCACAGATACGCAGTATTTT.

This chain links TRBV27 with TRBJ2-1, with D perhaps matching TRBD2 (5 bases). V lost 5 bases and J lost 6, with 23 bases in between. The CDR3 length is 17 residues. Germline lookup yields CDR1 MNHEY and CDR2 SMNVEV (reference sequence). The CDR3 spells CASSPIREPEAGNEQFF. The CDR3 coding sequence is TGTGCCAGCAGTCCTATCCGGGAACCCGAGGCTGGCAATGAGCAGTTCTTC.

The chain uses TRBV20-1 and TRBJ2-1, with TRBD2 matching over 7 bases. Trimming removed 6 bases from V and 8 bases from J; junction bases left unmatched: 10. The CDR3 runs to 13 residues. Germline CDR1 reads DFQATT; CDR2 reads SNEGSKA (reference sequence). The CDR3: CSAPSGPSYEQFF. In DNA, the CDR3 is TGCAGTGCCCCTAGCGGCCCCTCATATGAGCAGTTCTTC.

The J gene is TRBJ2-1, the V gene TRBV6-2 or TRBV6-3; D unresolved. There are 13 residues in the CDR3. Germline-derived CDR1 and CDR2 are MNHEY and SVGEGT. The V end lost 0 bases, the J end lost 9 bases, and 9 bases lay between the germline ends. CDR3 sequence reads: CASSYSNFLEQFF. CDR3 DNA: TGTGCCAGCAGTTACTCGAATTTCCTTGAGCAGTTCTTC.

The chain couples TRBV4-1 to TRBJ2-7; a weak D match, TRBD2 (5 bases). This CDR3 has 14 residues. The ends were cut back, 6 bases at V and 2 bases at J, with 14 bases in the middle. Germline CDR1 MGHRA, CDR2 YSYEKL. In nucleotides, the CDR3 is TGCGCCAGCAGTCCCGCGGGTCTAACCTACGAGCAGTACTTC. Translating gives CASSPAGLTYEQYF.

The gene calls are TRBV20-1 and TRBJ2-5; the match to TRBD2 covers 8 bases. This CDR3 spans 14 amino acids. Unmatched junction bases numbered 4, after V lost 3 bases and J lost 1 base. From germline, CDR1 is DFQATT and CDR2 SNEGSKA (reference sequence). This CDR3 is CSASWGLVQETQYF. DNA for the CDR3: TGCAGTGCTAGTTGGGGACTAGTCCAAGAGACCCAGTACTTC.

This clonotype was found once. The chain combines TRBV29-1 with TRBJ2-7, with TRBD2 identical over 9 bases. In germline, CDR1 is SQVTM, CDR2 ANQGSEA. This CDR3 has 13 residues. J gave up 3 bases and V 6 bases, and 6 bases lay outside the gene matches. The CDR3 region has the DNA TGCAGCGTCCTTAGCGGGAGTGGCTACGAGCAGTACTTC. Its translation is CSVLSGSGYEQYF.

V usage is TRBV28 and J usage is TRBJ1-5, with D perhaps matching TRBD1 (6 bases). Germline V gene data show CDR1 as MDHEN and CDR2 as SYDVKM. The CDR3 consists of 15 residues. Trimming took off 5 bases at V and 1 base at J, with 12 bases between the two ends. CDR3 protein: CASSIQGESNQPQHF. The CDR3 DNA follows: TGTGCCAGCAGTATACAGGGTGAGAGCAATCAGCCCCAGCATTTT.

The CDR3 sequence: CASSYRPLAGETQYF. The CDR3 DNA follows: TGTGCCAGCAGTTACCGCCCCCTAGCGGGTGAGACCCAGTACTTC. This chain uses TRBV6-5 with TRBJ2-5, with 8 bases lining up with TRBD2. Germline V gene sequence: CDR1 MNHEY, CDR2 SVGAGI. Losses at the gene ends were 2 bases for V and 5 bases for J; bases not matched to a gene: 7. CDR3 length: 15 residues.